The T cell receptor beta chain under discussion was sequenced for a study of blood T cell repertoires in COVID-19. Authors' processing steps: Estimation of nucleated cell counts was performed using reference gene primer amplification. Sequencing used immunoSEQ multiplex PCR; TCRdb keeps in-frame clones, though not all of them. V, J and clone size are those of that table, while D and trimming were read from the DNA. The table includes almost 25,000 clones, approximately 75% detected once. Seattle researchers signed up patients amid active infection and tracked them longitudinally. This clone came up a few times. This receptor was identified in a woman aged 70-85 years with COVID-19, enrolled during active disease. The sequenced sample was peripheral blood.

CDR3 loop: CSVEGLTYGYTF. Here the CDR3 DNA reads TGCAGCGTTGAGGGACTGACGTATGGCTACACCTTC. V gene TRBV29-1 combines with J gene TRBJ1-2; D possibly corresponds to TRBD1 (5 bases). The germline CDR1 and CDR2 sequences are SQVTM and ANQGSEA. CDR3 length: 12 residues. Trimming stripped 3 bases from V and 5 bases from J, with 10 bases between.